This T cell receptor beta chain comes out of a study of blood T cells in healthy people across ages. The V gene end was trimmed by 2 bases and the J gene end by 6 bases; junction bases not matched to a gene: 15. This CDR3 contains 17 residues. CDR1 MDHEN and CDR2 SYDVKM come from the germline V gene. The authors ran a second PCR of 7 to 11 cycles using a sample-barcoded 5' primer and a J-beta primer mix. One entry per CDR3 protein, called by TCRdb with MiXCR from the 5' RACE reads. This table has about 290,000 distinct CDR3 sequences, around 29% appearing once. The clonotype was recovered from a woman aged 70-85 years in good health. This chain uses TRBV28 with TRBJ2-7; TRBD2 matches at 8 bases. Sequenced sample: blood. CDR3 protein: CASSLNRGGFLGAEQYF. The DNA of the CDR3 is TGTGCCAGCAGTTTAAACCGGGGGGGATTCCTCGGGGCCGAGCAGTACTTC.